What follows are 26 T cell receptor beta chains derived from one specimen sequenced in a study of shared clonotypes between healthy human individuals. The table came from immunoSEQ multiplex PCR; TCRdb's copy has only in-frame clones and leaves some out. Of hundreds of thousands of clones in the sample, 85% to 95% were seen once. Terminally differentiated effector memory CD45RA+ cells were excluded from the naive CD8 cells, which were CD45RO-negative and positively selected for CCR7. The sequencing sample was made of naive CD8+ T cells sorted from blood. The receptor set was obtained from a woman in her twenties or thirties in good health.

The chain is built from TRBV27 and TRBJ2-1, with TRBD2 matching 12 bases. V shed 4 bases and J 0 bases; nucleotides not matched to a gene: 4. Germline V gene data show CDR1 as MNHEY and CDR2 as SMNVEV (reference sequence). CDR3 length equals 17 residues. The CDR3 nucleotides are TGTGCCAGCAGTTATGGACTAGCGGGGCCCTCCTACAATGAGCAGTTCTTC. This encodes CASSYGLAGPSYNEQFF.

V usage is TRBV5-4 and J usage is TRBJ2-1, with D unclear. The CDR3 has 12 residues. Trimming left V 2 bases short and J 10 bases short, with 10 bases between. In germline, CDR1 is SGHNT, CDR2 YYREEE (reference sequence). CDR3 sequence: CASSLPTKEQFF. CDR3 in DNA: TGTGCCAGCAGCTTACCTACGAAGGAGCAGTTCTTC.

V and J are TRBV28 and TRBJ2-1, with D hard to call. Germline CDR1 is MDHEN and CDR2 is SYDVKM. This CDR3 comprises 13 residues. The germline V and J ends were trimmed by 0 bases and 5 bases, with 5 bases remaining between them. The CDR3 region has the DNA TGTGCCAGCAGTTTATGGATGGACAATGAGCAGTTCTTC. Its translation: CASSLWMDNEQFF.

The gene calls are TRBV28 and TRBJ1-3, with 9 bases fitting TRBD1. This CDR3 comprises 17 residues. Germline values: CDR1 MDHEN, CDR2 SYDVKM. V lost 7 bases and J lost 3; bases outside the gene matches: 13. CDR3 in DNA: TGTGCCAGCACCCTTCGCTGGGACAGGGCTTTTGGAAACACCATATATTTT. Protein product: CASTLRWDRAFGNTIYF.

The chain is built from TRBV11-1 and TRBJ2-3; either TRBD1 or TRBD2 may supply D (5 bases each). This CDR3 spans 13 amino acids. With 3 bases removed from V and 3 bases from J, the gap between germline ends came to 7 bases. The germline CDR1 and CDR2 sequences are SGHAT and FQDESV (reference sequence). The CDR3 DNA reads as TGTGCCAGCAGCTTGAGGGGAACAGATACGCAGTATTTT. Amino acids: CASSLRGTDTQYF.

The chain carries TRBV29-1 and TRBJ2-7; 9 bases are a match to TRBD1. The germline V gene encodes CDR1 SQVTM and CDR2 ANQGSEA. Unmatched junction bases numbered 8, after V lost 1 base and J lost 4 bases. The CDR3 spans 15 residues. As DNA, the CDR3 is TGCAGCGTTGAAGTTCGGACAGGGGCTTTTTACGAGCAGTACTTC. Translation: CSVEVRTGAFYEQYF.

This sequence joins TRBV27 and TRBJ1-5; D unclear. Trimming took off 5 bases at V and 2 bases at J, with 7 bases between the two ends. The CDR3 covers 13 residues. Germline CDR1 is MNHEY and CDR2 is SMNVEV (reference sequence). CDR3 sequence reads: CASSADGNQPQHF. Here the CDR3 DNA reads TGTGCCAGCAGTGCGGACGGCAATCAGCCCCAGCATTTT.

V and J are TRBV2 and TRBJ2-4; perhaps TRBD2 as D (5 bases). The germline V and J ends were trimmed by 5 bases and 3 bases, with 14 bases remaining between them. CDR3 length: 15 residues. CDR1 is SNHLY and CDR2 is FYNNEI in the germline V gene. DNA for the CDR3: TGTGCCAGCAGTCCCACCGTTGCGGGCAAAAACATTCAGTACTTC. This translates into CASSPTVAGKNIQYF.

The J gene is TRBJ2-2, the V gene TRBV28; D call uncertain. V was shortened by 2 bases and J by 2 bases, with 15 bases between the two germline ends. Per the germline V gene, CDR1 is MDHEN and CDR2 is SYDVKM. This CDR3 comprises 17 residues. CDR3 amino acids: CASSLGHVPGNTGELFF. CDR3 DNA: TGTGCCAGCAGTTTAGGGCACGTTCCGGGCAACACCGGGGAGCTGTTTTTT. Full variable domain (remainder filled in from reference TRBV28 and TRBJ2-2): DVKVTQSSRYLVKRTGEKVFLECVQDMDHENMFWYRQDPGLGLRLIYFSYDVKMKEKGDIPEGYSVSREKKERFSLILESASTNQTSMYLCASSLGHVPGNTGELFFGEGSRLTVL.

The rearrangement joins TRBV29-1 to TRBJ1-4, with D perhaps TRBD1 (5 bases). Germline CDR1 is SQVTM and CDR2 is ANQGSEA. V was shortened by 5 bases and J by 6 bases, with 13 bases between the two germline ends. This CDR3 has 13 amino acids. This CDR3 reads CSVSRAIHEKLFF. In DNA, the CDR3 is TGCAGCGTTTCCAGGGCGATACATGAAAAACTGTTTTTT.

This chain uses TRBV5-1 with TRBJ1-6, with unresolved D. Trimming left V 0 bases short and J 5 bases short, with 15 bases between. Germline CDR1 reads SGHRS; CDR2 reads YFSETQ. CDR3 length: 17 residues. CDR3 sequence reads: CASSLARQLPDNSPLHF. The CDR3 DNA reads TGCGCCAGCAGCTTGGCCCGGCAGCTCCCGGATAATTCACCCCTCCACTTT.

The chain combines TRBV28 with TRBJ2-7; 8 bases align to TRBD1. CDR3 length: 16 amino acids. In germline, CDR1 is MDHEN, CDR2 SYDVKM. V gave up 4 bases and J gave up 2 bases; unmatched junction bases: 10. CDR3 in amino acids: CASSSIQGVGAYEQYF. CDR3 DNA: TGTGCCAGCAGTTCAATACAGGGGGTCGGGGCCTACGAGCAGTACTTC.

V is TRBV27 and J is TRBJ2-7, with 10 nucleotides matching TRBD2. Germline CDR1 and CDR2: MNHEY and SMNVEV (reference sequence). Germline trimming cut 6 bases from V and 3 bases from J; bases unmatched to any gene: 14. This CDR3 region has 17 residues. CDR3 loop: CASSDRPPSGSFYEQYF. Written as DNA, the CDR3 is TGTGCCAGCAGCGATCGTCCTCCTAGCGGGAGTTTCTACGAGCAGTACTTC.

The chain employs TRBV2 and TRBJ1-2; no clear D gene. CDR1 and CDR2 (germline): SNHLY, FYNNEI. The germline V and J ends were trimmed by 1 base and 6 bases, with 15 bases remaining between them. The CDR3 loop spans 15 amino acids. As DNA, the CDR3 is TGTGCCAGCAGTGAAGGCAACAGTCGTCGGGATGGCTACACCTTC. Translating it yields CASSEGNSRRDGYTF.

Of note for this clone: In the same sample, other DNA sequences code for this CDR3. The chain couples TRBV27 to TRBJ2-2; D unclear. Trimming cost V 9 bases and J 3 bases, with 8 bases left between them. CDR3 length: 12 residues. CDR1 is MNHEY and CDR2 is SMNVEV in the germline V gene (reference sequence). The CDR3 nucleotides are TGTGCCAGTAGTCCGGACACCGGGGAGCTGTTTTTT. Its translation is CASSPDTGELFF.

The chain has TRBV10-3 and TRBJ2-7, with D tentatively TRBD1 (6 bases). V was cut by 6 bases and J by 2 bases, with 11 bases left in between. This CDR3 is 13 amino acids long. From germline, CDR1 is ENHRY and CDR2 SYGVKD. The CDR3, as DNA: TGTGCCATCAGGCCCGGGACAACCTACGAGCAGTACTTC. Translating gives CAIRPGTTYEQYF.

The CDR3 region is CASSYNLETGGEKLFF. In DNA, the CDR3 is TGTGCCAGCAGCTACAACCTAGAGACAGGGGGTGAAAAACTGTTTTTT. The chain is built from TRBV5-6 and TRBJ1-4; 9 nucleotides line up with TRBD1. The germline CDR1 and CDR2 sequences are SGHDT and YYEEEE. With 3 bases clipped from V and 7 bases from J, the junction kept 10 bases outside the gene matches. The CDR3 covers 16 residues.

The rearrangement uses TRBV29-1 and TRBJ1-2, with 9 bases aligning to TRBD1. Germline assignment: CDR1 SQVTM and CDR2 ANQGSEA. This CDR3 is 12 amino acids long. Losses at the gene ends were 6 bases for V and 4 bases for J; bases not matched to a gene: 3. The CDR3 here is CSVTGGVYGYTF. The CDR3, as DNA: TGCAGCGTCACAGGGGGCGTCTATGGCTACACCTTC. The full variable domain, rest sourced from reference TRBV29-1 and TRBJ1-2, is SAVISQKPSRDICQRGTSLTIQCQVDSQVTMMFWYRQQPGQSLTLIATANQGSEATYESGFVIDKFPISRPNLTFSTLTVSNMSPEDSSIYLCSVTGGVYGYTFGSGTRLTVV.

V and J are TRBV21-1 and TRBJ1-5; the D call TRBD1 from the table was never checked on the DNA. TRBV21-1 is a listed pseudogene. The CDR3 loop spans 17 amino acids. CDR3 protein: CASSKDRDRVPNQPQHF. The DNA of the CDR3 is TGTGCCAGCAGCAAAGATAGGGACAGGGTACCCAATCAGCCCCAGCATTTT.

V is TRBV27 and J is TRBJ2-7; the match to TRBD2 covers 13 bases. CDR3 size: 16 residues. CDR1 is MNHEY and CDR2 is SMNVEV in the germline V gene (reference sequence). V lost 1 base to trimming and J lost 7 bases; unmatched junction nucleotides: 7. The CDR3 coding sequence is TGTGCCAGCAGTTTATTACTAGCGGGAGGGCCGGAAGAGCAGTACTTC. This sequence encodes CASSLLLAGGPEEQYF.

The chain links TRBV9 to TRBJ2-7; tentatively, D is TRBD2 (7 bases). Looked up from germline, CDR1 is SGDLS and CDR2 is YYNGEE. The CDR3 runs to 14 residues. V dropped 4 bases and J dropped 4 bases, with 15 bases sitting between them. The CDR3 reads CASSRTGGIYEQYF. For the CDR3, the DNA is TGTGCCAGCAGCCGAACGGGGGGCATTTACGAGCAGTACTTC.

The genes are TRBV27 and TRBJ2-1; TRBD2 might be the D (6 bases). The germline gives CDR1 MNHEY, CDR2 SMNVEV (reference sequence). The V end was cut by 5 bases, the J end by 8 bases, with 13 bases between. The CDR3 consists of 13 residues. The DNA of the CDR3 is TGTGCCAGCAGTCGTGGGAGGATCGATGAGCAGTTCTTC. Amino acid sequence: CASSRGRIDEQFF.

This clone was observed once. This chain connects TRBV15 to TRBJ1-5; D is unclear. This CDR3 has 14 amino acids. V shed 5 bases and J shed 2 bases, with 10 bases lying between them. Germline V lookup: CDR1 LNHNV, CDR2 YYDKDF (reference sequence). The CDR3 spells CATSPSLGNQPQHF. For the CDR3, the DNA is TGTGCCACCAGCCCCAGTTTAGGCAATCAGCCCCAGCATTTT.

This chain joins TRBV27 and TRBJ2-3; no firm D call. CDR3 size: 15 residues. Germline lookup yields CDR1 MNHEY and CDR2 SMNVEV (reference sequence). Trimming pared 7 bases from V and 4 bases from J, leaving 18 bases between. CDR3 sequence: CASTLMGGFADTQYF. As DNA, the CDR3 is TGTGCCAGCACCCTAATGGGTGGTTTCGCAGATACGCAGTATTTT.

The CDR3 region has the DNA TGTGCCAGCAGTTTCTCCGGGTTCGGTGAAAAACTGTTTTTT. This codes for CASSFSGFGEKLFF. The chain carries TRBV28 and TRBJ1-4; no definite D call. Between the trimmed V and J ends, which lost 3 bases and 7 bases, there was a span of 12 bases. Germline lookup yields CDR1 MDHEN and CDR2 SYDVKM. The CDR3 consists of 14 residues.

The V and J genes are TRBV4-2 and TRBJ1-1; maybe TRBD1 (6 bases). Germline loops: CDR1 LGHNA, CDR2 YNFKEQ. V was trimmed by 0 bases and J by 1 base, leaving 9 bases between them. CDR3 length equals 15 residues. The CDR3 DNA reads as TGTGCCAGCAGCCAAGAAGAGGGGGGGAACACTGAAGCTTTCTTT. Protein product: CASSQEEGGNTEAFF.